The TCR beta chain under discussion was sequenced for a study of blood T cell repertoires in COVID-19. Study information: Some COVID-19 samples were acute and others convalescent; all came from the United States, Italy and Spain. Sample material is recorded as cDNA or gDNA derived from T cells, B-cell-depleted T cells, or PBMCs.

CDR1 and CDR2 from the germline V gene are GTSNPN and SVGIG (reference sequence). There are 14 residues in the CDR3. The V gene end was trimmed by 0 bases and the J gene end by 9 bases; junction bases not matched to a gene: 7. Libraries were prepared by immunoSEQ multiplex PCR; TCRdb keeps only in-frame clonotypes and omits some of them. The data show approximately 170,000 clones, roughly 85% seen once. The J gene is TRBJ1-1, the V gene TRBV30; TRBD1 aligns across 10 bases. Sequencing input: peripheral blood. The source is a man in his fifties with active or convalescent COVID-19. The CDR3 coding sequence is TGTGCCTGGAGTGTCGCCGGACAGGGGGGTAAAGCTTTCTTT. Its protein is CAWSVAGQGGKAFF.